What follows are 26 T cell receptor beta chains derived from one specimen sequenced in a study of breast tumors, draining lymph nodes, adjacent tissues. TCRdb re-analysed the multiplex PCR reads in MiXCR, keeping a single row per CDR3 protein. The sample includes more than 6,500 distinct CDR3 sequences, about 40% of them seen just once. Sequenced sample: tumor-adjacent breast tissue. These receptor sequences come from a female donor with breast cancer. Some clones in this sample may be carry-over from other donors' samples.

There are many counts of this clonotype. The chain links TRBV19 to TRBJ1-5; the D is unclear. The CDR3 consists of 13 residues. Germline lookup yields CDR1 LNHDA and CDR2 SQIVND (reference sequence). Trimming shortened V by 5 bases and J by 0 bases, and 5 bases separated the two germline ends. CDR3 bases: TGTGCCAGTAGTCAGATTAGCAATCAGCCCCAGCATTTT. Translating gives CASSQISNQPQHF.

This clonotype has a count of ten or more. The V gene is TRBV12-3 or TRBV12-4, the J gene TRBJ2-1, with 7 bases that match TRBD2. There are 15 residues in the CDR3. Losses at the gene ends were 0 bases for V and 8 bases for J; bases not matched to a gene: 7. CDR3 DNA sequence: TGTGCCAGCAGTTTAGCGGGAGGGCCCCGGGATGAGCAGTTCTTC. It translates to CASSLAGGPRDEQFF.

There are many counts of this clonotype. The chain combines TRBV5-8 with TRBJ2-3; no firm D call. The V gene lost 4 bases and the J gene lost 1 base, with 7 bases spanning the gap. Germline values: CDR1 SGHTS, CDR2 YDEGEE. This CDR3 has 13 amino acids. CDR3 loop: CASSLQGTDTQYF. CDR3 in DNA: TGTGCCAGCAGCCTTCAAGGCACAGATACGCAGTATTTT.

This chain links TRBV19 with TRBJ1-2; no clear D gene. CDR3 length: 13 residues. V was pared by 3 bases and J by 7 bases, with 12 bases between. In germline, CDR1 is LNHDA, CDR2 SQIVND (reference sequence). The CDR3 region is CASSIPPSSGYTF. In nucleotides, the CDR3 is TGTGCCAGTAGTATCCCACCCTCTTCTGGCTACACCTTC.

The CDR3: CASSMISYNEQFF. The CDR3 DNA follows: TGTGCCAGCAGCATGATCTCCTACAATGAGCAGTTCTTC. The chain couples TRBV5-5 to TRBJ2-1; D unclear. Trimming took 4 bases from V and 0 from J, leaving 5 bases between them. Germline V gene sequence: CDR1 SGHKS, CDR2 YYEKEE (reference sequence). This CDR3 is 13 amino acids long.

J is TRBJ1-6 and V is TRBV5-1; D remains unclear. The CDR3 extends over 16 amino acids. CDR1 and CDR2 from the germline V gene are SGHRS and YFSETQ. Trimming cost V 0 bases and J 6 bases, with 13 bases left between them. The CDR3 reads CASSLAGMRSNSPLHF. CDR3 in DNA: TGCGCCAGCAGCTTGGCGGGGATGAGGTCTAATTCACCCCTCCACTTT. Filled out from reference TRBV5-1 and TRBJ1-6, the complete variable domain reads KAGVTQTPRYLIKTRGQQVTLSCSPISGHRSVSWYQQTPGQGLQFLFEYFSETQRNKGNFPGRFSGRQFSNSRSEMNVSTLELGDSALYLCASSLAGMRSNSPLHFGNGTRLTVT.

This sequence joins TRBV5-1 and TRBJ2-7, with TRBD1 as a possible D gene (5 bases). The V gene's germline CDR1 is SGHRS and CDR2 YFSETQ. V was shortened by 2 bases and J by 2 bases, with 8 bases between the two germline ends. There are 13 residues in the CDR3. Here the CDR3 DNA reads TGCGCCAGCAGCTTCGAGACAGCCTACGAGCAGTACTTC. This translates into CASSFETAYEQYF. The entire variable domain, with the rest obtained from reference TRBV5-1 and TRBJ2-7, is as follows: KAGVTQTPRYLIKTRGQQVTLSCSPISGHRSVSWYQQTPGQGLQFLFEYFSETQRNKGNFPGRFSGRQFSNSRSEMNVSTLELGDSALYLCASSFETAYEQYFGPGTRLTVT.

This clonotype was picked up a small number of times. The CDR3 spells CASSFPTGGTYEQYF. The CDR3 DNA is TGTGCCAGCAGCTTTCCGACAGGGGGAACGTACGAGCAGTACTTC. The rearrangement links TRBV5-6 to TRBJ2-7; 9 bases agree with TRBD1. CDR3 size: 15 residues. Germline V gives CDR1 SGHDT, CDR2 YYEEEE. Losses at the gene ends were 2 bases for V and 4 bases for J; bases not matched to a gene: 7.

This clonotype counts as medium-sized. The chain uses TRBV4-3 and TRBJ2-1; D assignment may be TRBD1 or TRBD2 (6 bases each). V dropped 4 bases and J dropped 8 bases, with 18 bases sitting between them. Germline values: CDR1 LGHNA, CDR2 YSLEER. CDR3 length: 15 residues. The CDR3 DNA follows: TGCGCCAGCAGCCCGGAGGGGGGTCACCGTTATGAGCAGTTCTTC. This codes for CASSPEGGHRYEQFF.

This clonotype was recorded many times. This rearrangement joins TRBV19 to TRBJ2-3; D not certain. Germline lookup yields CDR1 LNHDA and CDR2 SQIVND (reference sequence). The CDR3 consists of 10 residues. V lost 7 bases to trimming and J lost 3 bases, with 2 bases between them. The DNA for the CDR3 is TGTGCCAGTATTACAGATACGCAGTATTTT. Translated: CASITDTQYF.

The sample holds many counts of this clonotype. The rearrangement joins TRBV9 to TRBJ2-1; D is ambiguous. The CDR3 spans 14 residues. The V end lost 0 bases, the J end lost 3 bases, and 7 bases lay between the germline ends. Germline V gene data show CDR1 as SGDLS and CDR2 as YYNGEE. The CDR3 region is CASSVDGSYNEQFF. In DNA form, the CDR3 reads TGTGCCAGCAGCGTAGACGGCAGCTACAATGAGCAGTTCTTC.

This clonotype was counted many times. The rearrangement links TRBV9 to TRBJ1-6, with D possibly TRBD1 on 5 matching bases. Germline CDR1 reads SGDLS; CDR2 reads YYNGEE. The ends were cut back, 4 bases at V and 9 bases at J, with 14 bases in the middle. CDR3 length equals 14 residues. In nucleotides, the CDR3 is TGTGCCAGCAGCCCCCAGGGATCACGTTCACCCCTCCACTTT. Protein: CASSPQGSRSPLHF. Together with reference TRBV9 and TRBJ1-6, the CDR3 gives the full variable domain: DSGVTQTPKHLITATGQRVTLRCSPRSGDLSVYWYQQSLDQGLQFLIQYYNGEERAKGNILERFSAQQFPDLHSELNLSSLELGDSALYFCASSPQGSRSPLHFGNGTRLTVT.

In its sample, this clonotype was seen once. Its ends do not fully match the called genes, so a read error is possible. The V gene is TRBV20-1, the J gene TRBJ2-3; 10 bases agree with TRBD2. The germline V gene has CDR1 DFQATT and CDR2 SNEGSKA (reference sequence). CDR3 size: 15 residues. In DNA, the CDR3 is TGCAGTGCTGAGCCCGGGACTAGCGTAACAGATACGCGGTGTTTT. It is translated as CSAEPGTSVTDTRCF.

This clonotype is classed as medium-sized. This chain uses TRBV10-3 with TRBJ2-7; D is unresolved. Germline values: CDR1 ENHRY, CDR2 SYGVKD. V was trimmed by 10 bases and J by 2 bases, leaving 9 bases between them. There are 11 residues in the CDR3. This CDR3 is CATLDAYEQYF. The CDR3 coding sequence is TGTGCCACCCTAGACGCCTACGAGCAGTACTTC.

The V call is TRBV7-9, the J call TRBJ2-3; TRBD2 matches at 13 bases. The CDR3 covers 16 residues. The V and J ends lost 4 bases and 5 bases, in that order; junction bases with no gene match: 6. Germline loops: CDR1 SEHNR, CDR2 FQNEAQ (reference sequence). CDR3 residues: CASSSGLAGIQDTQYF. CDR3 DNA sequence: TGTGCCAGCAGCTCGGGACTAGCGGGGATACAAGATACGCAGTATTTT.

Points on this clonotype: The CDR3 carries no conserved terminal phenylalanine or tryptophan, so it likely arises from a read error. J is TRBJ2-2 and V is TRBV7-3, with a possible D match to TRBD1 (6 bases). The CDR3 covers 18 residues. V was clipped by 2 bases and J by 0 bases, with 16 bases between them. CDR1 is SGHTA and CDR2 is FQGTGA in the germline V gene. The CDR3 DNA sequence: TGTGCCAGCAGCTTAGTACCCAGGGGTCCCGCGAACACCGGGGAGCTGTTTGTG. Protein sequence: CASSLVPRGPANTGELFV.

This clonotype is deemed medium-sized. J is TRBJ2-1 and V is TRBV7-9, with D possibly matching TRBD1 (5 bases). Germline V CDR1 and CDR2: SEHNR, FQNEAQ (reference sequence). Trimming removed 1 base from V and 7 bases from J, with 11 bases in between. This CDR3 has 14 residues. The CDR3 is CASSLDVGRNEQFF. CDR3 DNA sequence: TGTGCCAGCAGCTTAGATGTGGGGCGGAATGAGCAGTTCTTC.

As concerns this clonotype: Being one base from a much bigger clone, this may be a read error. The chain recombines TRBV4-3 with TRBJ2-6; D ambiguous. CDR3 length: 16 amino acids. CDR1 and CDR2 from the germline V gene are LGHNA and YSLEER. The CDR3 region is CASGQERVSGANVLTF. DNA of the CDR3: TGCGCCAGCGGCCAAGAAAGGGTTTCTGGGGCCAACGTCCTGACTTTC.

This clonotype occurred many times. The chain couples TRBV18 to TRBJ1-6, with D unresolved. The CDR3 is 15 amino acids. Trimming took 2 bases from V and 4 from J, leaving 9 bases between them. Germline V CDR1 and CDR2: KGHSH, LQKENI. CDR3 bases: TGTGCCAGCTCACCAGCCGGAATATATAATTCACCCCTCCACTTT. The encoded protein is CASSPAGIYNSPLHF.

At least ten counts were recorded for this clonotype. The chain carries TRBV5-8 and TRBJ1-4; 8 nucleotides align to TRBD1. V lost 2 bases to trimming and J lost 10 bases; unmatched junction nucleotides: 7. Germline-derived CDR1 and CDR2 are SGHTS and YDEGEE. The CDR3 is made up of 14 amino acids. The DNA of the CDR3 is TGTGCCAGCAGCTTAGCGGGACAGGATGGAAAACTGTTTTTT. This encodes CASSLAGQDGKLFF.

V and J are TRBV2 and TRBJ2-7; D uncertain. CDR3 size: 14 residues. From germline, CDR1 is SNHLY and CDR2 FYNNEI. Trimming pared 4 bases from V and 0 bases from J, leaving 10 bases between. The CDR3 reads CASSVIPSSYEQYF. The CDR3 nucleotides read TGTGCCAGCAGTGTAATACCAAGCTCCTACGAGCAGTACTTC.

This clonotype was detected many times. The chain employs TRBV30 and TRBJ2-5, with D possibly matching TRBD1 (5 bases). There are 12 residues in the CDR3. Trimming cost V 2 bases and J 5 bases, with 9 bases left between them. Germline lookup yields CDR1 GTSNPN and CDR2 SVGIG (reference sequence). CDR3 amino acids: CAWSKGAETQYF. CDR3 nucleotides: TGTGCCTGGAGTAAAGGGGCCGAGACCCAGTACTTC.

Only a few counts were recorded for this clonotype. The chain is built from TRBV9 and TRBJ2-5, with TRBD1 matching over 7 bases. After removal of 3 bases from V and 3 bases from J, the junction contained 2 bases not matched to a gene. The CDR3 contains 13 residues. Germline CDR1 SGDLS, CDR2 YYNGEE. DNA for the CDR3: TGTGCCAGCAGCGCCGGGACAGAAGAGACCCAGTACTTC. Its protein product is CASSAGTEETQYF.

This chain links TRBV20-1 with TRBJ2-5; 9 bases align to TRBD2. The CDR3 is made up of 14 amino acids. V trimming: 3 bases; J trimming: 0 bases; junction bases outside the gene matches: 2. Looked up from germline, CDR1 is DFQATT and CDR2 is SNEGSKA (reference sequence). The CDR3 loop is CSASAGGYQETQYF. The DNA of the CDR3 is TGCAGTGCTAGTGCGGGGGGGTACCAAGAGACCCAGTACTTC.

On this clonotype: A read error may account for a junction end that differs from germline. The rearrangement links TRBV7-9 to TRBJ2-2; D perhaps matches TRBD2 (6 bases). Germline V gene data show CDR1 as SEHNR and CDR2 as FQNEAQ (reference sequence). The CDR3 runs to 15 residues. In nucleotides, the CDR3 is TGTGCCAGCAGCCCAACAGGCGCAAACACCGGGGGGCTGTTTTTT. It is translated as CASSPTGANTGGLFF.

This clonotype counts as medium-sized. CDR3 residues: CASSLRQDQETQYF. The CDR3 nucleotides read TGTGCCAGCAGCTTACGACAGGACCAAGAGACCCAGTACTTC. This chain joins TRBV7-2 and TRBJ2-5, with D possibly being TRBD1 (6 bases). This CDR3 has 14 residues. Trimming left V 2 bases short and J 0 bases short, with 7 bases between. CDR1 and CDR2 from the germline V gene are SGHTA and FQGNSA.